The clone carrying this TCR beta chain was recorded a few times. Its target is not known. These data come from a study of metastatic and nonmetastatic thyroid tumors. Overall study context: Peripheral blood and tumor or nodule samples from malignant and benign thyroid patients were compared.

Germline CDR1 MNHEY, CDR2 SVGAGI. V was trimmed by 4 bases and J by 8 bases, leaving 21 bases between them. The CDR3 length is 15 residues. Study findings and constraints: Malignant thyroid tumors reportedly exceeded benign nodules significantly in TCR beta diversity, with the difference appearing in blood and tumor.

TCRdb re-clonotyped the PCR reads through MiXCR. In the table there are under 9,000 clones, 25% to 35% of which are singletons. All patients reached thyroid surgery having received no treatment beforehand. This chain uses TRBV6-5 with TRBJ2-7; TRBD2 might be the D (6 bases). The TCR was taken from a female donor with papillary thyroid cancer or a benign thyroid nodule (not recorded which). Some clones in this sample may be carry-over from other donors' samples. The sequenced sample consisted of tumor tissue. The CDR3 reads CASSWTIGTQLQQYF. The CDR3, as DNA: TGTGCCAGCAGTTGGACTATCGGGACCCAACTGCAGCAGTACTTC.